Presented here are 22 T cell receptor beta chains from one specimen sequenced in a study of T cell responses to AZD1222 COVID-19 vaccine. Data came from immunoSEQ multiplex PCR; TCRdb stores just in-frame clones and leaves some out. The sample records over 85,000 clones, approximately 90% being singletons. Specimen: peripheral blood, collected on day 0 of AZD1222 vaccination. These receptors were taken from an adult in good health.

This clone appeared once. The rearrangement joins TRBV11-2 to TRBJ2-7, with 14 bases aligning to TRBD2. CDR3 length: 19 residues. Germline CDR1 SGHAT, CDR2 FQNNGV. V lost 2 bases, J lost 5 bases, and 14 bases stayed unmatched. The CDR3 DNA follows: TGTGCCAGCAGCTTACTCCGGACTAGCGGGGGGCGTCGGGTCCACGAGCAGTACTTC. Residues: CASSLLRTSGGRRVHEQYF.

The rearrangement links TRBV29-1 to TRBJ1-2, with 7 bases identical to TRBD1. V trimming: 6 bases; J trimming: 3 bases; junction bases outside the gene matches: 19. Germline CDR1 SQVTM, CDR2 ANQGSEA. The CDR3 runs 17 residues. CDR3 DNA sequence: TGCAGCGTCGCCTTCCTTAAATCGACAGGGACGGACTATGGCTACACCTTC. Translating gives CSVAFLKSTGTDYGYTF.

This chain links TRBV18 with TRBJ1-4; D might be TRBD1 (6 bases). V was shortened by 3 bases and J by 8 bases, with 16 bases between the two germline ends. The CDR3 contains 15 residues. Germline V gene sequence: CDR1 KGHSH, CDR2 LQKENI. The CDR3 DNA is TGTGCCAGCTCACCCCTCGGCAGGGGTGGGGAAAAACTGTTTTTT. Residues: CASSPLGRGGEKLFF.

This clone was found once. The chain is built from TRBV4-1 and TRBJ1-6; D gene uncertain. The V end was cut by 4 bases, the J end by 10 bases, with 14 bases between. The CDR3 consists of 14 residues. The germline CDR1 and CDR2 sequences are MGHRA and YSYEKL. The CDR3 nucleotides read TGCGCCAGCAGCCCCCCCCAGTCCCCCTCACCCCTCCACTTT. The encoded protein is CASSPPQSPSPLHF.

The rearrangement joins TRBV2 to TRBJ2-7, with D perhaps matching TRBD2 (5 bases). Germline V CDR1 and CDR2: SNHLY, FYNNEI. V shed 5 bases and J shed 6 bases, with 20 bases lying between them. The CDR3 is 15 amino acids. CDR3 nucleotides: TGTGCCAGCAGTCCGGGCCGGAGCGGAGCTGGCGAGCAGTACTTC. Residues: CASSPGRSGAGEQYF.

The chain links TRBV15 to TRBJ2-7; D is possibly TRBD1 (7 bases). Trimming shortened V by 0 bases and J by 6 bases, and 15 bases separated the two germline ends. This CDR3 is built from 15 residues. Germline CDR1 reads LNHNV; CDR2 reads YYDKDF (reference sequence). The DNA for the CDR3 is TGTGCCACCAGCAGAGACAGGGGGGTTTGGGGCGAGCAGTACTTC. Translated, it gives CATSRDRGVWGEQYF.

The J gene is TRBJ1-6, the V gene TRBV14; no firm D call. Deletions cut 1 base from V and 0 bases from J, with 10 bases between. Germline V lookup: CDR1 SGHDN, CDR2 FVKESK. The CDR3 is 17 residues long. CDR3: CASSQGRTSSYNSPLHF. For the CDR3, the DNA is TGTGCCAGCAGCCAAGGACGGACGAGCTCCTATAATTCACCCCTCCACTTT.

This sequence joins TRBV6-2 or TRBV6-3 and TRBJ1-3; TRBD1 might be the D (5 bases). This CDR3 has 14 residues. V was pared by 2 bases and J by 1 base, with 6 bases between. Germline loops: CDR1 MNHEY, CDR2 SVGEGT. Here the CDR3 DNA reads TGTGCCAGCAGTTACGGGGGTTCTGGAAACACCATATATTTT. Translated, it gives CASSYGGSGNTIYF.

V usage is TRBV11-2 and J usage is TRBJ1-1; D remains ambiguous. Per germline, CDR1 SGHAT and CDR2 FQNNGV. The V end was cut by 1 base, the J end by 4 bases, with 10 bases between. This CDR3 is 14 amino acids long. In DNA, the CDR3 is TGTGCCAGCAGCTTAGTATCCGGCCCCACTGAAGCTTTCTTT. The encoded protein is CASSLVSGPTEAFF. Drawing the rest from reference TRBV11-2 and TRBJ1-1, the complete variable domain is EAGVAQSPRYKIIEKRQSVAFWCNPISGHATLYWYQQILGQGPKLLIQFQNNGVVDDSQLPKDRFSAERLKGVDSTLKIQPAKLEDSAVYLCASSLVSGPTEAFFGQGTRLTVV.

The chain carries TRBV7-3 and TRBJ2-3, with 7 bases that match TRBD2. The V gene end was trimmed by 1 base and the J gene end by 6 bases; junction bases not matched to a gene: 7. CDR3 length: 15 amino acids. Per the germline V gene, CDR1 is SGHTA and CDR2 is FQGTGA. DNA for the CDR3: TGTGCCAGCAGCTTAATCAGCGGGGACCACGATACGCAGTATTTT. Encoded protein: CASSLISGDHDTQYF.

This clone has just one count. The CDR3 region is CASSQDRYNQPQHF. In DNA form, the CDR3 reads TGTGCCAGCTCTCAAGACAGATACAATCAGCCCCAGCATTTT. The chain uses TRBV18 and TRBJ1-5; weak D call: TRBD1 (5 bases). This CDR3 is 14 amino acids long. CDR1 and CDR2 (germline): KGHSH, LQKENI. Trimming removed 6 bases at V and 3 bases at J, with 12 bases between.

The chain recombines TRBV7-2 with TRBJ2-3, with 12 bases matching TRBD2. This CDR3 is 18 amino acids long. V trimming: 4 bases; J trimming: 4 bases; junction bases outside the gene matches: 12. Germline assignment: CDR1 SGHTA and CDR2 FQGNSA. The CDR3 sequence: CASSSTRASGGAADTQYF. The CDR3, as DNA: TGTGCCAGCAGCTCCACACGCGCTAGCGGGGGGGCAGCAGATACGCAGTATTTT.

The CDR3, as DNA: TGTGCCAGCAGCCTGGGGACTCGAGCCGGTGGCTACACCTTC. Its translation: CASSLGTRAGGYTF. This chain links TRBV5-6 with TRBJ1-2; D may be TRBD1 (5 bases). Germline V gene data show CDR1 as SGHDT and CDR2 as YYEEEE. The CDR3 is 14 residues long. With 4 bases removed from V and 7 bases from J, the gap between germline ends came to 17 bases. Looking up the rest from reference TRBV5-6 and TRBJ1-2 gives the full variable domain: DAGVTQSPTHLIKTRGQQVTLRCSPKSGHDTVSWYQQALGQGPQFIFQYYEEEERQRGNFPDRFSGHQFPNYSSELNVNALLLGDSALYLCASSLGTRAGGYTFGSGTRLTVV.

The gene calls are TRBV10-2 and TRBJ1-1; the D gene is possibly TRBD1 (5 bases). Germline assignment: CDR1 WSHSY and CDR2 SAAADI. Trimming removed 3 bases from V and 1 base from J, with 12 bases in between. This CDR3 is 15 amino acids long. This chain's CDR3 is CASSDGAGTNTEAFF. The CDR3 nucleotides read TGCGCCAGCAGTGACGGTGCAGGGACGAACACTGAAGCTTTCTTT.

This chain links TRBV5-6 with TRBJ2-6; 11 bases are shared with TRBD1. This CDR3 contains 19 residues. Germline CDR1 reads SGHDT; CDR2 reads YYEEEE. The ends lost 2 bases at V and 4 bases at J; junction bases unmatched: 11. The CDR3 reads CASSFGTGGALSGANVLTF. The CDR3 bases are TGTGCCAGCAGCTTCGGGACAGGGGGAGCCCTATCCGGGGCCAACGTCCTGACTTTC. The full variable domain, rest sourced from reference TRBV5-6 and TRBJ2-6, is DAGVTQSPTHLIKTRGQQVTLRCSPKSGHDTVSWYQQALGQGPQFIFQYYEEEERQRGNFPDRFSGHQFPNYSSELNVNALLLGDSALYLCASSFGTGGALSGANVLTFGAGSRLTVL.

The chain joins TRBV28 to TRBJ2-6; tentatively, D is TRBD1 or TRBD2 (5 bases each). CDR3 length equals 15 residues. From germline, CDR1 is MDHEN and CDR2 SYDVKM. The V end lost 9 bases, the J end lost 0 bases, and 12 bases lay between the germline ends. Here the CDR3 DNA reads TGTGCCAGTGGTTCAGGGAGCTCTGGGGCCAACGTCCTGACTTTC. Amino acids: CASGSGSSGANVLTF. Variable domain in full (rest from reference TRBV28 and TRBJ2-6): DVKVTQSSRYLVKRTGEKVFLECVQDMDHENMFWYRQDPGLGLRLIYFSYDVKMKEKGDIPEGYSVSREKKERFSLILESASTNQTSMYLCASGSGSSGANVLTFGAGSRLTVL.

The rearrangement joins TRBV5-1 to TRBJ2-2; the D gene is possibly TRBD2 (5 bases). This CDR3 comprises 14 residues. Trimming pared 1 base from V and 5 bases from J, leaving 9 bases between. The germline gives CDR1 SGHRS, CDR2 YFSETQ. CDR3 in amino acids: CASSLSWRTGELFF. CDR3 DNA: TGCGCCAGCAGCTTGTCCTGGAGGACCGGGGAGCTGTTTTTT.

This rearrangement joins TRBV4-3 to TRBJ2-2; D not certain. V gave up 1 base and J gave up 4 bases, with 7 bases separating them. This CDR3 has 14 amino acids. Germline V gene sequence: CDR1 LGHNA, CDR2 YSLEER. CDR3 sequence (DNA): TGCGCCAGCAGCCAAGCGGTCCTCACCGGGGAGCTGTTTTTT. Translating it yields CASSQAVLTGELFF.

This clone was found once. The gene calls are TRBV29-1 and TRBJ2-1, with 10 bases that match TRBD2. This CDR3 spans 15 amino acids. J was trimmed by 6 bases and V by 7 bases; bases with no gene match: 12. Germline V gene sequence: CDR1 SQVTM, CDR2 ANQGSEA. CDR3 in amino acids: CSAGLAISFSNEQFF. CDR3 DNA sequence: TGCAGCGCGGGACTAGCGATAAGTTTTAGCAATGAGCAGTTCTTC.

The chain uses TRBV4-1 and TRBJ2-7, with 9 bases that match TRBD1. There are 17 residues in the CDR3. V lost 7 bases, J lost 1 base, and 14 bases stayed unmatched. Germline V gene sequence: CDR1 MGHRA, CDR2 YSYEKL. Here the CDR3 reads CASTLRPSGTGSYEQYF. CDR3 in DNA: TGCGCCAGCACACTCAGGCCCTCCGGGACAGGGTCCTACGAGCAGTACTTC.

V and J are TRBV12-3 or TRBV12-4 and TRBJ1-1; D ambiguous. The CDR3 totals 11 residues. Deletions cut 6 bases from V and 11 bases from J, with 13 bases between. The CDR3: CASSRGPGAFF. The CDR3 nucleotides are TGTGCCAGCAGCCGCGGACCGGGGGCTTTCTTT.

V usage is TRBV14 and J usage is TRBJ2-1; TRBD2 matches 8 bases. The V and J ends lost 0 bases and 3 bases, in that order; junction bases with no gene match: 1. Germline lookup yields CDR1 SGHDN and CDR2 FVKESK. There are 15 residues in the CDR3. The CDR3 DNA is TGTGCCAGCAGCCAAGATACTAGCGGCTACAATGAGCAGTTCTTC. Amino acid sequence: CASSQDTSGYNEQFF.